The 20 T cell receptor beta chains reported below all come from one sample, sequenced in a study of blood T cell repertoires in COVID-19. Some clones are missing from TCRdb's copy, which holds only in-frame ones; the method was immunoSEQ multiplex PCR. This sample has some 150,000 clones, with around 83% found just once. Sequencing was performed on peripheral blood. All receptors come from a woman aged 55-69 years with acute or convalescent COVID-19.

Details on this clone: The identical CDR3 is also encoded by other nucleotide sequences in the sample. J is TRBJ2-1 and V is TRBV5-1, with 10 bases fitting TRBD1. The CDR3 has 14 amino acids. Germline values: CDR1 SGHRS, CDR2 YFSETQ. V lost 3 bases, J lost 9 bases, and 6 bases stayed unmatched. CDR3 region: CASSSGTGVGEQFF. Written as DNA, the CDR3 is TGCGCCAGCAGCTCCGGGACAGGGGTCGGTGAGCAGTTCTTC.

This clone was seen a handful of times. V gene TRBV11-3 combines with J gene TRBJ2-7; 10 bases agree with TRBD1. The J segment lost 3 bases and the V segment lost 2 bases, leaving 1 base of the junction unmatched. Per germline, CDR1 SGHNT and CDR2 YENEEA. This CDR3 spans 14 amino acids. The chain's CDR3 is CASSLRTGGYEQYF. CDR3 nucleotide sequence: TGTGCCAGCAGCTTACGGACAGGGGGCTACGAGCAGTACTTC.

This clone was seen a single time. The chain uses TRBV7-3 and TRBJ2-1, with 11 bases matching TRBD2. This CDR3 region has 15 residues. V shed 4 bases, J shed 5 bases, and the junction held 4 bases outside the gene matches. The germline V gene encodes CDR1 SGHTA and CDR2 FQGTGA. The CDR3 protein is CASSSTSGGNNEQFF. The CDR3 nucleotides read TGTGCCAGCAGCTCCACTAGCGGGGGTAACAATGAGCAGTTCTTC.

CDR3 sequence (DNA): TGTGCCAGTAGTATAGTACGGACTCAGTACCAAGAGACCCAGTACTTC. Its protein product is CASSIVRTQYQETQYF. The V gene is TRBV19, the J gene TRBJ2-5, with D possibly matching TRBD2 (5 bases). Trimming took 1 base from V and 0 from J, leaving 12 bases between them. The CDR3 covers 16 residues. Germline values: CDR1 LNHDA, CDR2 SQIVND (reference sequence).

The V and J genes are TRBV11-2 and TRBJ1-5; D unresolved. The V end was cut by 1 base, the J end by 2 bases, with 12 bases between. In germline, CDR1 is SGHAT, CDR2 FQNNGV. CDR3 length: 16 residues. CDR3 amino acids: CASSLGRGKGNQPQHF. For the CDR3, the DNA is TGTGCCAGCAGCTTAGGTAGAGGGAAGGGCAATCAGCCCCAGCATTTT.

In its sample, this clone was seen once. The chain has TRBV5-1 and TRBJ2-7; 8 bases map to TRBD2. CDR3 length: 16 residues. J lost 5 bases, V lost 3 bases, and 13 bases had no gene match. The V gene's germline CDR1 is SGHRS and CDR2 YFSETQ. The CDR3 sequence: CASSSGGGLAVDEQYF. The CDR3 nucleotides read TGCGCCAGCAGCTCGGGCGGGGGGCTAGCCGTGGACGAGCAGTACTTC.

V usage is TRBV11-3 and J usage is TRBJ2-3, with D possibly matching TRBD1 (5 bases). Germline V CDR1 and CDR2: SGHNT, YENEEA. Trimming removed 7 bases at V and 4 bases at J, with 15 bases between. The CDR3 length is 14 residues. The CDR3 spells CASTLRVAADTQYF. CDR3 coding DNA: TGTGCCAGCACCCTCAGGGTAGCAGCAGATACGCAGTATTTT. Full variable domain (missing parts from reference TRBV11-3 and TRBJ2-3): EAGVVQSPRYKIIEKKQPVAFWCNPISGHNTLYWYLQNLGQGPELLIRYENEEAVDDSQLPKDRFSAERLKGVDSTLKIQPAELGDSAVYLCASTLRVAADTQYFGPGTRLTVL.

CDR3 residues: CASSLGQVDYEQYF. The CDR3 coding sequence is TGTGCCAGCAGCTTGGGTCAGGTCGACTACGAGCAGTACTTC. The chain carries TRBV5-4 and TRBJ2-7; D gene unclear. Between the trimmed V and J ends, which lost 0 bases and 3 bases, there was a span of 10 bases. Germline V gene sequence: CDR1 SGHNT, CDR2 YYREEE (reference sequence). The CDR3 is 14 amino acids. The full variable domain, its missing parts supplied by reference TRBV5-4 and TRBJ2-7, is ETGVTQSPTHLIKTRGQQVTLRCSSQSGHNTVSWYQQALGQGPQFIFQYYREEENGRGNFPPRFSGLQFPNYSSELNVNALELDDSALYLCASSLGQVDYEQYFGPGTRLTVT.

This clone is a singleton in its sample. The chain is built from TRBV24-1 and TRBJ1-2; possibly TRBD1 for D (5 bases). The CDR3 extends over 12 amino acids. Germline CDR1 reads KGHDR; CDR2 reads SFDVKD. Between the trimmed V and J ends, which lost 6 bases and 5 bases, there was a span of 9 bases. CDR3 sequence (DNA): TGTGCCACCAGTCTGCCAGGGTATGGCTACACCTTC. This sequence encodes CATSLPGYGYTF.

The V call is TRBV10-3, the J call TRBJ1-2; D may be TRBD1 (6 bases). The CDR3 contains 14 residues. Trimming cost V 2 bases and J 5 bases, with 12 bases left between them. Germline CDR1 and CDR2: ENHRY and SYGVKD. The CDR3, as DNA: TGTGCCATCAGTGAGCCCGGACAGCAGTATGGCTACACCTTC. Residues: CAISEPGQQYGYTF.

This chain connects TRBV24-1 to TRBJ2-7, with D perhaps matching TRBD1 (6 bases). Deletions cut 2 bases from V and 5 bases from J, with 15 bases between. CDR1 and CDR2 from the germline V gene are KGHDR and SFDVKD. The CDR3 covers 15 residues. CDR3 nucleotides: TGTGCCACCAGTGATTCAACAGGGTCTACAGACGAGCAGTACTTC. The encoded protein is CATSDSTGSTDEQYF.

The chain joins TRBV5-6 to TRBJ1-1; a weak D match, TRBD1 (5 bases). With 4 bases removed from V and 0 bases from J, the gap between germline ends came to 16 bases. This CDR3 is built from 16 residues. From germline, CDR1 is SGHDT and CDR2 YYEEEE. CDR3: CASSPRAPLLNTEAFF. In nucleotides, the CDR3 is TGTGCCAGCAGCCCCAGGGCCCCCCTCTTGAACACTGAAGCTTTCTTT.

This rearrangement joins TRBV28 to TRBJ1-3; a possible D gene is TRBD1 (6 bases). The CDR3 length is 16 residues. Between the trimmed V and J ends, which lost 3 bases and 4 bases, there was a span of 16 bases. Germline values: CDR1 MDHEN, CDR2 SYDVKM. The CDR3 here is CASSFSGQPLGNTIYF. The CDR3 nucleotides read TGTGCCAGCAGTTTCTCTGGACAGCCACTAGGAAACACCATATATTTT.

The gene calls are TRBV5-1 and TRBJ2-5; 8 bases map to TRBD1. With 5 bases clipped from V and 3 bases from J, the junction kept 9 bases outside the gene matches. Germline CDR1 and CDR2: SGHRS and YFSETQ. The CDR3 totals 15 residues. DNA for the CDR3: TGCGCCAGCAGTCCGCTGCAGGGGGCGGAAGAGACCCAGTACTTC. This gives the protein CASSPLQGAEETQYF.

J is TRBJ2-1 and V is TRBV7-9; D not certain. This CDR3 comprises 15 residues. Looked up from germline, CDR1 is SEHNR and CDR2 is FQNEAQ (reference sequence). Trimming left V 5 bases short and J 3 bases short, with 14 bases between. Here the CDR3 DNA reads TGTGCCAGCAGCCCAAGGCAGGCCCTCTACAATGAGCAGTTCTTC. This sequence encodes CASSPRQALYNEQFF.

This chain uses TRBV27 with TRBJ1-1; no definite D call. This CDR3 contains 16 residues. Trimming left V 2 bases short and J 1 base short, with 14 bases between. CDR1 is MNHEY, CDR2 SMNVEV, per germline (reference sequence). The CDR3 DNA follows: TGTGCCAGCAGTTTACGGGGTGACGGATGGAACACTGAAGCTTTCTTT. Residues: CASSLRGDGWNTEAFF.

The rearrangement uses TRBV2 and TRBJ1-1, with TRBD1 identical over 9 bases. The CDR3 consists of 14 residues. Losses at the gene ends were 6 bases for V and 5 bases for J; bases not matched to a gene: 7. The germline V gene has CDR1 SNHLY and CDR2 FYNNEI. This CDR3 reads CASSTGGGGTEAFF. The CDR3 nucleotides are TGTGCCAGCAGCACAGGGGGCGGAGGGACTGAAGCTTTCTTT. Looking up the rest from reference TRBV2 and TRBJ1-1 gives the full variable domain: EPEVTQTPSHQVTQMGQEVILRCVPISNHLYFYWYRQILGQKVEFLVSFYNNEISEKSEIFDDQFSVERPDGSNFTLKIRSTKLEDSAMYFCASSTGGGGTEAFFGQGTRLTVV.

J is TRBJ2-2 and V is TRBV24-1; D is possibly TRBD2 (6 bases). Trimming stripped 0 bases from V and 1 base from J, with 17 bases between. From germline, CDR1 is KGHDR and CDR2 SFDVKD. The CDR3 has 19 amino acids. The CDR3 protein is CATSDLRGGDLLNTGELFF. CDR3 nucleotide sequence: TGTGCCACCAGTGATTTGAGGGGCGGGGACCTACTGAACACCGGGGAGCTGTTTTTT.

The J gene is TRBJ2-1, the V gene TRBV6-5, with D possibly being TRBD1 (5 bases). The V and J ends lost 4 bases and 9 bases respectively, with 13 bases between them. The length of the CDR3 is 13 residues. Germline CDR1 reads MNHEY; CDR2 reads SVGAGI. The CDR3 nucleotides read TGTGCCAGCAGTTCCCACTCTAGGGGTGAGCAGTTCTTC. It codes for CASSSHSRGEQFF.

The chain recombines TRBV4-1 with TRBJ1-2, with TRBD1 matching 7 bases. Losses at the gene ends were 4 bases for V and 5 bases for J; bases not matched to a gene: 7. The CDR3 consists of 14 residues. Germline lookup yields CDR1 MGHRA and CDR2 YSYEKL. The CDR3 loop is CASSPPGQRYGYTF. In DNA form, the CDR3 reads TGCGCCAGCAGCCCACCGGGACAGAGGTATGGCTACACCTTC.